Below are 23 T cell receptor beta chains sequenced from a single sample in a study of shared clonotypes between healthy human individuals. TCRdb's table, derived via immunoSEQ multiplex PCR, lists solely in-frame clones and lacks some. The sample yields some 1 million clones, around 74% seen once. Sequencing was done on a sample of memory CD4+ T cells sorted from blood. Specified subset: CD45RA-negative fraction. Receptors originate from a young man in good health.

The chain recombines TRBV19 with TRBJ1-2, with D possibly TRBD1 on 6 matching bases. The CDR3 has 14 residues. CDR1 LNHDA and CDR2 SQIVND come from the germline V gene (reference sequence). Trimming removed 8 bases at V and 3 bases at J, with 16 bases between. CDR3 in DNA: TGTGCCAGTTCTCAAGGGGGGGGAGACTATGGCTACACCTTC. Protein: CASSQGGGDYGYTF.

For this clone: The sample holds other DNA sequences that translate to the same CDR3. The chain combines TRBV7-2 with TRBJ2-5; D is unclear. V was clipped by 3 bases and J by 2 bases, with 4 bases between them. CDR3 size: 12 residues. Germline CDR1 SGHTA, CDR2 FQGNSA. In DNA form, the CDR3 reads TGTGCCAGCAGCTTTCGGCAAGAGACCCAGTACTTC. This sequence encodes CASSFRQETQYF.

In the case of this clone: This sample also contains other DNA sequences that code for the same CDR3. The chain carries TRBV7-2 and TRBJ2-7; 8 bases match TRBD2. Per the germline V gene, CDR1 is SGHTA and CDR2 is FQGNSA. Losses at the gene ends were 4 bases for V and 3 bases for J; bases not matched to a gene: 5. The CDR3 contains 14 residues. In DNA, the CDR3 is TGTGCCAGCAGCTCGGGACTAGGTTACTACGAGCAGTACTTC. It translates to CASSSGLGYYEQYF.

This clone was observed many times. V gene TRBV7-2 combines with J gene TRBJ1-2; D remains ambiguous. Trimming removed 4 bases from V and 0 bases from J, with 6 bases in between. Looked up from germline, CDR1 is SGHTA and CDR2 is FQGNSA. This CDR3 is 13 amino acids long. This CDR3 is CASSSRANYGYTF. CDR3 DNA: TGTGCCAGCAGCTCGAGAGCTAACTATGGCTACACCTTC. Complete variable domain (other parts from reference TRBV7-2 and TRBJ1-2): GAGVSQSPSNKVTEKGKDVELRCDPISGHTALYWYRQSLGQGLEFLIYFQGNSAPDKSGLPSDRFSAERTGGSVSTLTIQRTQQEDSAVYLCASSSRANYGYTFGSGTRLTVV.

The V gene is TRBV2, the J gene TRBJ2-5, with D perhaps matching TRBD1 (6 bases). The ends were cut back, 3 bases at V and 2 bases at J, with 13 bases in the middle. This CDR3 comprises 15 residues. Looked up from germline, CDR1 is SNHLY and CDR2 is FYNNEI. The CDR3 bases are TGTGCCAGCAGTGATACCAGGGGAACTCAAGAGACCCAGTACTTC. It specifies CASSDTRGTQETQYF.

V usage is TRBV2 and J usage is TRBJ1-6; TRBD1 matches at 9 bases. V dropped 9 bases and J dropped 9; count of bases not matched to a gene: 6. The CDR3 runs to 13 residues. Germline assignment: CDR1 SNHLY and CDR2 FYNNEI. In DNA form, the CDR3 reads TGTGCCAGTGCGGGACAGGGAATTTCACCCCTCCACTTT. It is translated as CASAGQGISPLHF.

This clone turned up a few times. V gene TRBV2 combines with J gene TRBJ1-5; no definite D call. Trimming removed 7 bases from V and 7 bases from J, with 17 bases in between. Germline CDR1 is SNHLY and CDR2 is FYNNEI. This CDR3 is 14 amino acids long. CDR3 residues: CASNPDGRRQPQHF. In DNA, the CDR3 is TGTGCCAGCAACCCGGACGGCCGTCGGCAGCCCCAGCATTTT.

This clone appeared a few times. This chain connects TRBV30 to TRBJ2-5; 8 bases are a match to TRBD2. V gave up 5 bases and J gave up 4 bases; unmatched junction bases: 9. Germline values: CDR1 GTSNPN, CDR2 SVGIG (reference sequence). The CDR3 runs 14 residues. This CDR3 is CAWGPGLVTETQYF. The CDR3 DNA follows: TGTGCCTGGGGCCCGGGACTAGTTACAGAGACCCAGTACTTC.

The genes are TRBV29-1 and TRBJ2-7; 9 bases align to TRBD2. Germline V gene lookup returns CDR1 SQVTM and CDR2 ANQGSEA. The CDR3 is made up of 12 amino acids. J was trimmed by 3 bases and V by 6 bases; bases with no gene match: 3. Here the CDR3 reads CSVGGGVYEQYF. CDR3 nucleotide sequence: TGCAGCGTGGGCGGGGGGGTCTACGAGCAGTACTTC.

The chain uses TRBV2 and TRBJ2-2, with D perhaps TRBD1 (7 bases). The germline V gene has CDR1 SNHLY and CDR2 FYNNEI. The V end was cut by 4 bases, the J end by 7 bases, with 19 bases between. CDR3 size: 16 residues. The CDR3, as DNA: TGTGCCAGCAGTGTGTCAGGGGGGAATTATGGCGGGGAGCTGTTTTTT. The encoded protein is CASSVSGGNYGGELFF. Together with reference TRBV2 and TRBJ2-2, the CDR3 gives the full variable domain: EPEVTQTPSHQVTQMGQEVILRCVPISNHLYFYWYRQILGQKVEFLVSFYNNEISEKSEIFDDQFSVERPDGSNFTLKIRSTKLEDSAMYFCASSVSGGNYGGELFFGEGSRLTVL.

The rearrangement uses TRBV7-2 and TRBJ1-4; D remains unclear. The V and J ends lost 6 bases and 4 bases respectively, with 18 bases between them. Germline V gene lookup returns CDR1 SGHTA and CDR2 FQGNSA. This CDR3 has 16 residues. CDR3 nucleotide sequence: TGTGCCAGCAGTTTGGCGCGCGGGCTTGTTAATGAAAAACTGTTTTTT. This translates into CASSLARGLVNEKLFF.

DNA of the CDR3: TGTGCCAGCAGGCGGGACAGGGAGAACACCGGGGAGCTGTTTTTT. Encoded protein: CASRRDRENTGELFF. The rearrangement joins TRBV6-4 to TRBJ2-2; 9 bases line up with TRBD1. With V trimmed by 6 bases and J by 1 base, 3 bases remained unmatched. The germline CDR1 and CDR2 sequences are MRHNA and SNTAGT. This CDR3 region has 15 residues.

Worth noting for this clone: Other DNA sequences of this sample code for an identical CDR3. CDR3 sequence reads: CASSYGQGGNTIYF. CDR3 nucleotide sequence: TGCGCCAGCAGCTACGGACAGGGTGGAAACACCATATATTTT. The chain employs TRBV5-1 and TRBJ1-3, with 8 bases aligning to TRBD1. Germline lookup yields CDR1 SGHRS and CDR2 YFSETQ. There are 14 residues in the CDR3. J gave up 3 bases and V 3 bases, and 2 bases lay outside the gene matches. Full variable domain (rest looked up from reference TRBV5-1 and TRBJ1-3): KAGVTQTPRYLIKTRGQQVTLSCSPISGHRSVSWYQQTPGQGLQFLFEYFSETQRNKGNFPGRFSGRQFSNSRSEMNVSTLELGDSALYLCASSYGQGGNTIYFGEGSWLTVV.

This sequence joins TRBV28 and TRBJ1-2; no clear D gene. Germline CDR1 is MDHEN and CDR2 is SYDVKM. The CDR3 loop spans 14 amino acids. Trimming pared 3 bases from V and 2 bases from J, leaving 10 bases between. The CDR3 sequence is CASSFLIRNYGYTF. The CDR3 DNA reads TGTGCCAGCAGTTTTCTTATAAGAAACTATGGCTACACCTTC.

As DNA, the CDR3 is TGTGCCAGCAGCTCCGGGACTAGCGGGAGGGGCCGAAGCTCCTACAATGAGCAGTTCTTC. Protein sequence: CASSSGTSGRGRSSYNEQFF. V usage is TRBV7-8 and J usage is TRBJ2-1; 16 bases map to TRBD2. This CDR3 comprises 20 residues. The ends lost 4 bases at V and 0 bases at J; junction bases unmatched: 9. Per germline, CDR1 SGHVS and CDR2 FQNEAQ.

This clone was seen a handful of times. The chain carries TRBV19 and TRBJ2-7; D may be TRBD2 (6 bases). Germline CDR1 LNHDA, CDR2 SQIVND (reference sequence). The V gene lost 6 bases and the J gene lost 2 bases, with 11 bases spanning the gap. CDR3 size: 13 residues. The CDR3 DNA follows: TGTGCCAGTAGAGAGGGAGGCGCCTACGAGCAGTACTTC. Translation gives CASREGGAYEQYF.

This chain connects TRBV10-1 to TRBJ2-5, with TRBD1 identical over 10 bases. Per germline, CDR1 WNHNN and CDR2 SYGVQD (reference sequence). The CDR3 contains 17 residues. V lost 8 bases and J lost 5; bases outside the gene matches: 17. The CDR3 DNA reads TGCGCCAGCGGCTATCCCGGGACAGGGGAGTACTCGGAGACCCAGTACTTC. It is translated as CASGYPGTGEYSETQYF.

The genes are TRBV6-6 and TRBJ2-7; TRBD1 might be the D (6 bases). CDR3 length equals 13 residues. The germline V gene encodes CDR1 MNHNY and CDR2 SVGAGI (reference sequence). V lost 7 bases and J lost 6, with 16 bases in between. CDR3 DNA: TGTGCCAGCACCCCCCCGTGGGGGCGCGAGCAGTACTTC. Its protein product is CASTPPWGREQYF.

This clone was observed a single time. A junction boundary mismatches the germline segment, possibly from a read error. The chain has TRBV5-1 and TRBJ2-5, with 15 bases identical to TRBD2. This CDR3 has 15 residues. CDR1 is SGHRS and CDR2 is YFSETQ in the germline V gene. In DNA form, the CDR3 reads TGCGCCAGCAGCTCGGGACTAGCGGGGGGCCAATCCCAGGACTTC. Protein sequence: CASSSGLAGGQSQDF. Together with reference TRBV5-1 and TRBJ2-5, the CDR3 gives the full variable domain: KAGVTQTPRYLIKTRGQQVTLSCSPISGHRSVSWYQQTPGQGLQFLFEYFSETQRNKGNFPGRFSGRQFSNSRSEMNVSTLELGDSALYLCASSSGLAGGQSQDFGPGTRLLVL.

This clone is a singleton in its sample. The rearrangement links TRBV7-3 to TRBJ2-3; no reliable D call. The CDR3 covers 14 residues. Trimming shortened V by 0 bases and J by 2 bases, and 6 bases separated the two germline ends. Germline lookup yields CDR1 SGHTA and CDR2 FQGTGA. In DNA, the CDR3 is TGTGCCAGCAGCTTAACGTCCATCACAGATACGCAGTATTTT. Translated: CASSLTSITDTQYF.

CDR3 loop: CASSQDSGRGSSYEQYF. In DNA, the CDR3 is TGCGCCAGCAGCCAAGATAGCGGGAGGGGCAGCTCCTACGAGCAGTACTTC. The chain uses TRBV4-1 and TRBJ2-7; 11 bases line up with TRBD2. This CDR3 contains 17 residues. Germline CDR1 is MGHRA and CDR2 is YSYEKL. After removal of 0 bases from V and 0 bases from J, the junction contained 4 bases not matched to a gene.

This chain links TRBV13 with TRBJ2-7; D remains ambiguous. The germline V gene has CDR1 PRHDT and CDR2 FYEKMQ (reference sequence). The CDR3 spans 15 residues. The ends were cut back, 5 bases at V and 1 base at J, with 15 bases in the middle. Here the CDR3 DNA reads TGTGCCAGCAGCCAGGAAGGGTTTGGATCCTACGAGCAGTACTTC. The encoded protein is CASSQEGFGSYEQYF.

The rearrangement uses TRBV5-1 and TRBJ2-2; D possibly corresponds to TRBD2 (5 bases). Germline lookup yields CDR1 SGHRS and CDR2 YFSETQ. The CDR3 is made up of 15 amino acids. The V end lost 1 base, the J end lost 6 bases, and 13 bases lay between the germline ends. In nucleotides, the CDR3 is TGCGCCAGCAGCTTGAACGGGAATAACCCCGGGGAGCTGTTTTTT. Its translation: CASSLNGNNPGELFF.